Below, one T cell receptor beta chain is given with its context. Its antigen is currently unknown. Germline loops: CDR1 SGHDT, CDR2 YYEEEE. This CDR3 contains 15 residues. The V end was cut by 0 bases, the J end by 4 bases, with 13 bases between. The sample is drawn from a study of tumor-infiltrating lymphocytes in localized non-small cell lung cancer. Study-level results: Different pieces of the same tissue went to different assays, confounding technical variation with intratumor heterogeneity. Recurrence-free survival showed no association with tumor T-cell fraction.

Only in-frame clones appear in the TCRdb table, and some are missing; sequencing was by immunoSEQ multiplex PCR. The sample lists 8,000 to 10,000 clones, about 72% occurring once. The sample consisted of lung tumor tissue. This TCR derives from a human donor with non-small cell lung cancer. This chain joins TRBV5-6 and TRBJ1-2; no clear D gene. The CDR3 loop reads CASSLVMTGGYGYTF. The CDR3 coding sequence is TGTGCCAGCAGCTTGGTTATGACGGGTGGCTATGGCTACACCTTC.